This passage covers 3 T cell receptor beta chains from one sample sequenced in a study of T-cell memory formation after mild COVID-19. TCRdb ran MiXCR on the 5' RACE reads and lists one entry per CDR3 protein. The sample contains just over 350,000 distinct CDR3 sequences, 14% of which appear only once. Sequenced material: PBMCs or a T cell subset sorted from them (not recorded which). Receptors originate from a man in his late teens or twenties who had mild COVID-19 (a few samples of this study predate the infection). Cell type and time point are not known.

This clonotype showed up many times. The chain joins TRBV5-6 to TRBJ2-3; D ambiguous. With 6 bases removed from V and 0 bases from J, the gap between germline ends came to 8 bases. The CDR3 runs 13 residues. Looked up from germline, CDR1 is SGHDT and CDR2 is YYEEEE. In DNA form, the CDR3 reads TGTGCCAGCACAGGTGCTAGCACAGATACGCAGTATTTT. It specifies CASTGASTDTQYF.

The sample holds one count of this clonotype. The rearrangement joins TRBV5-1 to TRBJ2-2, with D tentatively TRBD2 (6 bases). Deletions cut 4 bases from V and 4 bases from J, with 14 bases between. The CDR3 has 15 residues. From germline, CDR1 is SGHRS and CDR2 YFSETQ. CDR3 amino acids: CASSPPGGTTGELFF. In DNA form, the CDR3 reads TGCGCCAGCAGCCCGCCCGGGGGTACCACCGGGGAGCTGTTTTTT.

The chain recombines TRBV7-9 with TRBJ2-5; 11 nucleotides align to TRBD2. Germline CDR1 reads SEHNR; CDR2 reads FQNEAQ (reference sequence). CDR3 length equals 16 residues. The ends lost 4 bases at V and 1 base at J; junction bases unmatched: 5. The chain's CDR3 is CASSSLAGGLQETQYF. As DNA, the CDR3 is TGTGCCAGCAGCTCCCTAGCGGGGGGCCTCCAAGAGACCCAGTACTTC.